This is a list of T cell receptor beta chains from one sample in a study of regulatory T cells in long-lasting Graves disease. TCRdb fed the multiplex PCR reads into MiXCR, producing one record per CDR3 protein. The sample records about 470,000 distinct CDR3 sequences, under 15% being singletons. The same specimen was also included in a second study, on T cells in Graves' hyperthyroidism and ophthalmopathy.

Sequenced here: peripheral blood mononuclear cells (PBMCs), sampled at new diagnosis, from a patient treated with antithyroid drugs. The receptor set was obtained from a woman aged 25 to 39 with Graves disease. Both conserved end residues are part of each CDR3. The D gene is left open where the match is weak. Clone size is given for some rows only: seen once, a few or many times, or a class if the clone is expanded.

CASNPQRTGSSYEQYF,TGTGCCAGCAACCCTCAGAGGACAGGGAGCTCCTACGAGCAGTACTTC,TRBD1,TRBJ2-7,TRBV7-8,many
CAWSPTSETSTDTQYF,TGTGCCTGGAGTCCCACCAGCGAAACTAGCACAGATACGCAGTATTTT,-,TRBJ2-3,TRBV30,few
CASSYSDRGNQPQHF,TGTGCCAGCAGTTACTCGGACAGGGGCAATCAGCCCCAGCATTTT,TRBD1,TRBJ1-5,TRBV6-5,few
CSVGETGLPYEQYF,TGCAGCGTAGGAGAGACAGGGCTCCCCTACGAGCAGTACTTC,TRBD1,TRBJ2-7,TRBV29-1,-
CASSHPRGPTDTQYF,TGTGCCAGCAGCCACCCTAGGGGGCCCACAGATACGCAGTATTTT,TRBD1,TRBJ2-3,TRBV3-1,many
CASSIQGLSTDTQYF,TGTGCCAGCAGTATACAGGGTTTGAGCACAGATACGCAGTATTTT,-,TRBJ2-3,TRBV12-3/TRBV12-4,many
CACSLRGAGGSGELFF,TGTGCCTGCAGTTTGCGCGGAGCAGGGGGGTCCGGGGAGCTGTTTTTT,-,TRBJ2-2,TRBV27,-
CASKRGSLGLGPLHF,TGCGCCAGCAAGAGGGGCTCACTCGGTTTGGGACCCCTCCACTTT,-,TRBJ1-6,TRBV4-1,few
CASSRPGSRRDTQYF,TGTGCCAGCAGTCGCCCCGGGAGCCGGCGGGATACGCAGTATTTT,-,TRBJ2-3,TRBV28,many
CASSRGLATHPEQFF,TGTGCCAGCAGTAGGGGACTAGCGACCCACCCTGAGCAGTTCTTC,TRBD2,TRBJ2-1,TRBV12-3/TRBV12-4,many
CSARTDRALYGYTF,TGCAGTGCTAGAACAGACAGGGCTCTCTATGGCTACACCTTC,TRBD1,TRBJ1-2,TRBV20-1,-
CSARVGDRIMNTEAFF,TGCAGTGCTAGAGTTGGGGACAGAATAATGAACACTGAAGCTTTCTTT,TRBD1,TRBJ1-1,TRBV20-1,many
CASSEGLAGAETQYF,TGTGCCAGCAGTGAGGGACTAGCGGGAGCAGAGACCCAGTACTTC,TRBD2,TRBJ2-5,TRBV25-1,many
CASSPAGGLEYF,TGTGCCAGCAGCCCGGCCGGGGGACTAGAGTACTTC,TRBD2,TRBJ2-7,TRBV27,-
CATSDSKGGSSYEQYF,TGTGCCACCAGTGATTCAAAAGGGGGGAGCTCCTACGAGCAGTACTTC,-,TRBJ2-7,TRBV24-1,-
CASSLGGRPTDTQYF,TGTGCCAGCAGCTTAGGGGGGAGGCCTACAGATACGCAGTATTTT,-,TRBJ2-3,TRBV7-6,many
CASSLDPGGGRGEQYF,TGTGCCAGCAGCTTAGACCCGGGAGGGGGGCGCGGCGAGCAGTACTTC,TRBD2,TRBJ2-7,TRBV11-2,many
CASSYSASSDEQYF,TGTGCCAGCAGTTACTCGGCTTCCTCGGACGAGCAGTACTTC,-,TRBJ2-7,TRBV6-5,many
CASTSRDPIPDTQYF,TGCGCCAGCACCTCCCGGGACCCAATACCAGATACGCAGTATTTT,-,TRBJ2-3,TRBV5-1,-
CASSLLTTGTGSETQYF,TGTGCCAGCAGCTTGCTGACCACCGGGACAGGGTCAGAGACCCAGTACTTC,TRBD1,TRBJ2-5,TRBV11-3,many
CSASTAVLEEETQYF,TGCAGTGCCTCGACAGCCGTCTTGGAAGAAGAGACCCAGTACTTC,-,TRBJ2-5,TRBV20-1,-
CASSPDRAKGSKNIQYF,TGTGCCAGCAGCCCGGACAGGGCGAAAGGGTCCAAAAACATTCAGTACTTC,TRBD1,TRBJ2-4,TRBV7-2,-
CSAREGQRGNSPLHF,TGCAGTGCTAGAGAGGGACAGCGTGGAAATTCACCCCTCCACTTT,TRBD1,TRBJ1-6,TRBV20-1,many
CAISVLLTNEQFF,TGTGCCATCAGTGTATTACTAACCAATGAGCAGTTCTTC,-,TRBJ2-1,TRBV10-3,few
CAISEVPGEQYF,TGTGCCATCAGTGAGGTCCCCGGCGAGCAGTACTTC,-,TRBJ2-7,TRBV10-3,-
CASTLRMNQETQYF,TGTGCCAGCACCCTCCGAATGAATCAAGAGACCCAGTACTTC,-,TRBJ2-5,TRBV7-2,few
CAWRKTSGKYYNEQFF,TGTGCCTGGAGAAAGACTAGCGGGAAATACTACAATGAGCAGTTCTTC,TRBD2,TRBJ2-1,TRBV30,few
CASSLPSGRAVNIQYF,TGTGCCAGCAGCTTACCAAGCGGGAGGGCCGTAAACATTCAGTACTTC,TRBD2,TRBJ2-4,TRBV5-6,few